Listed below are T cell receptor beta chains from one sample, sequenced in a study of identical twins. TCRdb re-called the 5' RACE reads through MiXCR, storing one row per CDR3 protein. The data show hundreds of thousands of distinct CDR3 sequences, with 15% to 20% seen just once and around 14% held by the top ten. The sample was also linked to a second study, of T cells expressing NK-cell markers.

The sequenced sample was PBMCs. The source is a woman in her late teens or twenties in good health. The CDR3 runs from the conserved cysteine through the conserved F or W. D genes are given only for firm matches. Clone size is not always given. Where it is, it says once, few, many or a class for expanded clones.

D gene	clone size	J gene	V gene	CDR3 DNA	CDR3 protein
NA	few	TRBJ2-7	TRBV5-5	TGTGCCAGCAGCATCAGGGAGTCCTACGAGCAGTACTTC	CASSIRESYEQYF
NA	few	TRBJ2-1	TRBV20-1	TGCAGTGCTGACCGGGCTGTGGAGCAGTTCTTC	CSADRAVEQFF
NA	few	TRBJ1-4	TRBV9	TGTGGCGGGAGGACTAATGAAAAACTGTTTTTT	CGGRTNEKLFF
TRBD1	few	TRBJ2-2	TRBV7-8	TGTGCCAGCAGACTGACCCGGGGACAGTACACCGGGGAGCTGTTTTTT	CASRLTRGQYTGELFF
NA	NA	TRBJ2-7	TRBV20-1	TGCAGTGCTGCCCCTAGCGTTTACGAGCAGTACTTC	CSAAPSVYEQYF
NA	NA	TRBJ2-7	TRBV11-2	TGTGCCAGCAGCTTAGGACGGCGGTCCGCCTACGAGCAGTACTTC	CASSLGRRSAYEQYF
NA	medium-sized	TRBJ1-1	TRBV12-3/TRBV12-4	TGTGCCAGCAGTTTCACGGTGAGGGCTGAAGCTTTCTTT	CASSFTVRAEAFF
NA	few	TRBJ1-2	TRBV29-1	TGCAGCGTTGTCGGGAGCCTTAACTATGGCTACACCTTC	CSVVGSLNYGYTF
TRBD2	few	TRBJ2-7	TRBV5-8	TGTGCCAGCAGTCTCGACCGACTAGCGGGGGTCTACGAGCAGTACTTC	CASSLDRLAGVYEQYF
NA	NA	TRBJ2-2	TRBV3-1	TGTGCCAGCAGCCAAGACCGAGTGGTGAACACCGGGGAGCTGTTTTTT	CASSQDRVVNTGELFF
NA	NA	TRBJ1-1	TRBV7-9	TGTGCCAGCAGCTTAGTGACAGTGAACACTGAAGCTTTCTTT	CASSLVTVNTEAFF
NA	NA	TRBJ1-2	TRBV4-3	TGCGCCAGCGGTGACTACGTAAACTATGGCTACACCTTC	CASGDYVNYGYTF
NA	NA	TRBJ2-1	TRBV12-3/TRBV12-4	TGTGCCAGCAGTCCCTGGGCAGCGCCCAATGAGCAGTTCTTC	CASSPWAAPNEQFF
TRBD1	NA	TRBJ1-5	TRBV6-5	TGTGCCAGCAGTTACCGACAGGGGACAGGTGGTTCCAATCAGCCCCAGCATTTT	CASSYRQGTGGSNQPQHF
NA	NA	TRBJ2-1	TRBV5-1	TGCGCCAGCAGCTTGGCCAGGGATGAGCAGTTCTTC	CASSLARDEQFF
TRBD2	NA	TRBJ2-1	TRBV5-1	TGCGCCAGCAGTGGGAGGACTAGCGGGAGACATTCCTACAATGAGCAGTTCTTC	CASSGRTSGRHSYNEQFF
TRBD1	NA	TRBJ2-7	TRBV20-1	TGCAGTGCTCGGACAGGTAATACTCACGAGCAGTACTTC	CSARTGNTHEQYF
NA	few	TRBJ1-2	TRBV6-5	TGTGCCAGCTCTCCTGTGGGCGGATATGGCTACACCTTC	CASSPVGGYGYTF
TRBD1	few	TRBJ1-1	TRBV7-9	TGTGCCAGCAGCTCAAGGGCAGGGGGCGTGAGGCACACTGAAGCTTTCTTT	CASSSRAGGVRHTEAFF
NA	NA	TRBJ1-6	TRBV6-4	TGTGCCAGCAGTGATGGGGGGGGCGAAGTCCACTTT	CASSDGGGEVHF
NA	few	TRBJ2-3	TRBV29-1	TGCAGCGTTGTATTGCGTGGGCAGGGCGATACAGATACGCAGTATTTT	CSVVLRGQGDTDTQYF
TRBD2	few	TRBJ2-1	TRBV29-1	TGCAGCGCCGGCCCCCTAGCGGGGGGCAGGGATGAGCAGTTCTTC	CSAGPLAGGRDEQFF
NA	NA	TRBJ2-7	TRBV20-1	TGCAGTGCTAGAGATGGACCCCGCGGACTCGAGCAGTACTTC	CSARDGPRGLEQYF
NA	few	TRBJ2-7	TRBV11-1	TGTGCCAGCAGCGTGTCGCGGGGCTCCTACGAGCAGTACTTC	CASSVSRGSYEQYF
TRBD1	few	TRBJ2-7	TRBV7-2	TGTGCCAGCAGCTTCCTACCGGGACAGGGAGCCTACGAGCAGTACTTC	CASSFLPGQGAYEQYF
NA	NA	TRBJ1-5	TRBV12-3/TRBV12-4	TGTGCCAGCAGTTTAACTTTAGGGGCCACTCAGCCCCAGCATTTT	CASSLTLGATQPQHF
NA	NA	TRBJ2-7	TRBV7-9	TGTGCCAGCAGCTTAGCAACCGGGACCCCTTCCTACGAGCAGTACTTC	CASSLATGTPSYEQYF
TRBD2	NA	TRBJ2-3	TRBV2	TGTGCCAGCAGAGCGGGACTCTCGGGTGGCGCAGATACGCAGTATTTT	CASRAGLSGGADTQYF